The 23 T cell receptor beta chains reported below all come from one sample, sequenced in a study of shared clonotypes between healthy human individuals. Using immunoSEQ multiplex PCR, the repertoire was profiled, and TCRdb retains in-frame clones only, with some absent. The profile shows 2,500,000 or so clones, under 95% of them singletons. The sample comprised naive CD4+ T cells from PBMCs. Subset in this sample: CD45RA+ positively selected. These receptors all stem from a man younger than 30 in good health. Some clones in this sample may be carry-over from other donors' samples.

The V gene is TRBV18, the J gene TRBJ2-1, with 8 bases fitting TRBD1. The CDR3 is 17 residues long. Germline lookup yields CDR1 KGHSH and CDR2 LQKENI. Unmatched junction bases numbered 8, after V lost 0 bases and J lost 4 bases. CDR3 loop: CASSPPRQGAIYNEQFF. Here the CDR3 DNA reads TGTGCCAGCTCACCACCGAGGCAGGGGGCTATATACAATGAGCAGTTCTTC.

This clone was detected once. The rearrangement joins TRBV7-9 to TRBJ2-6; 8 bases line up with TRBD1. Germline V CDR1 and CDR2: SEHNR, FQNEAQ (reference sequence). The CDR3 spans 17 residues. V lost 6 bases, J lost 0 bases, and 7 bases stayed unmatched. The CDR3 bases are TGTGCCAGCAGTCGGGACAGGCCTAGCTCTGGGGCCAACGTCCTGACTTTC. Amino acids: CASSRDRPSSGANVLTF.

This clone was seen just once. The chain recombines TRBV6-5 with TRBJ1-2, with a tentative D call TRBD1 (6 bases). V gave up 0 bases and J gave up 6 bases, with 14 bases separating them. The CDR3 has 15 amino acids. CDR1 is MNHEY and CDR2 is SVGAGI in the germline V gene. CDR3 nucleotide sequence: TGTGCCAGCAGTTACTCCCCCCGCAGGGACAATGGCTACACCTTC. Protein sequence: CASSYSPRRDNGYTF.

The chain is built from TRBV28 and TRBJ1-2, with a tentative D call TRBD1 (6 bases). CDR3 length: 14 amino acids. Per the germline V gene, CDR1 is MDHEN and CDR2 is SYDVKM. Between the trimmed V and J ends, which lost 5 bases and 3 bases, there was a span of 13 bases. Written as DNA, the CDR3 is TGTGCCAGCAGTACCTCGGGGGGCCACTATGGCTACACCTTC. Its protein product is CASSTSGGHYGYTF.

The chain employs TRBV7-2 and TRBJ2-5; D is unclear. Per the germline V gene, CDR1 is SGHTA and CDR2 is FQGNSA. The V end was cut by 1 base, the J end by 7 bases, with 7 bases between. The CDR3 has 12 amino acids. The CDR3 loop reads CASSLVVPTQYF. The CDR3 DNA is TGTGCCAGCAGCTTAGTTGTCCCGACCCAGTACTTC.

This clone turned up a few times. V is TRBV7-3 and J is TRBJ2-2; D not certain. The CDR3 is 13 residues long. Trimming removed 3 bases at V and 5 bases at J, with 7 bases between. From germline, CDR1 is SGHTA and CDR2 FQGTGA. The chain's CDR3 is CASSFLETGELFF. The CDR3 nucleotides read TGTGCCAGCAGCTTTCTGGAAACCGGGGAGCTGTTTTTT.

The chain links TRBV7-3 to TRBJ2-2; D might be TRBD2 (5 bases). Germline V CDR1 and CDR2: SGHTA, FQGTGA. V shed 0 bases and J shed 6 bases, with 11 bases lying between them. The CDR3 length is 15 residues. CDR3 amino acids: CASSLTGETPGELFF. CDR3 DNA sequence: TGTGCCAGCAGCTTAACGGGAGAAACGCCCGGGGAGCTGTTTTTT.

The V and J genes are TRBV5-4 and TRBJ2-5; 9 nucleotides agree with TRBD2. V gave up 0 bases and J gave up 5 bases; unmatched junction bases: 5. CDR3 length equals 15 residues. Germline values: CDR1 SGHNT, CDR2 YYREEE (reference sequence). Here the CDR3 reads CASSLGLAVGETQYF. For the CDR3, the DNA is TGTGCCAGCAGCTTGGGACTAGCGGTGGGGGAGACCCAGTACTTC. Using reference TRBV5-4 and TRBJ2-5 for the parts outside the CDR3, the full variable domain is ETGVTQSPTHLIKTRGQQVTLRCSSQSGHNTVSWYQQALGQGPQFIFQYYREEENGRGNFPPRFSGLQFPNYSSELNVNALELDDSALYLCASSLGLAVGETQYFGPGTRLLVL.

The rearrangement uses TRBV18 and TRBJ2-2, with D perhaps matching TRBD2 (6 bases). Germline V lookup: CDR1 KGHSH, CDR2 LQKENI. V gave up 5 bases and J gave up 5 bases, with 9 bases separating them. CDR3 length: 13 amino acids. CDR3 in DNA: TGTGCCAGCTCAGGACGGGGGACCGGGGAGCTGTTTTTT. Its translation: CASSGRGTGELFF.

The CDR3 region has the DNA TGTGCCAGCAGCTCCGACAGGGGGCAAGAGACCCAGTACTTC. This gives the protein CASSSDRGQETQYF. The chain uses TRBV7-2 and TRBJ2-5, with 9 bases aligning to TRBD1. With 4 bases clipped from V and 2 bases from J, the junction kept 2 bases outside the gene matches. The CDR3 is 14 residues long. Germline V CDR1 and CDR2: SGHTA, FQGNSA.

This sequence joins TRBV28 and TRBJ2-2; 8 bases are a match to TRBD2. The CDR3 length is 16 residues. The V gene's germline CDR1 is MDHEN and CDR2 SYDVKM. With 4 bases clipped from V and 1 base from J, the junction kept 5 bases outside the gene matches. The CDR3 here is CASSYLSGENTGELFF. In DNA form, the CDR3 reads TGTGCCAGCAGTTACCTTAGCGGGGAGAACACCGGGGAGCTGTTTTTT.

The chain uses TRBV15 and TRBJ2-6; no definite D call. Deletions cut 1 base from V and 4 bases from J, with 14 bases between. This CDR3 region has 17 residues. Germline V CDR1 and CDR2: LNHNV, YYDKDF (reference sequence). The CDR3 here is CATSRVRSLGGANVLTF. CDR3 in DNA: TGTGCCACCAGCAGAGTTCGGTCCCTGGGGGGGGCCAACGTCCTGACTTTC. Using reference TRBV15 and TRBJ2-6 for the parts outside the CDR3, the full variable domain is DAMVIQNPRYQVTQFGKPVTLSCSQTLNHNVMYWYQQKSSQAPKLLFHYYDKDFNNEADTPDNFQSRRPNTSFCFLDIRSPGLGDTAMYLCATSRVRSLGGANVLTFGAGSRLTVL.

V gene TRBV5-1 combines with J gene TRBJ2-1, with D perhaps matching TRBD1 (6 bases). Germline lookup yields CDR1 SGHRS and CDR2 YFSETQ. V shed 4 bases and J shed 12 bases, with 17 bases lying between them. The CDR3 consists of 13 residues. The CDR3 here is CASSRGHGDVQFF. In DNA, the CDR3 is TGCGCCAGCAGCCGGGGACACGGGGACGTGCAGTTCTTC.

The chain is built from TRBV18 and TRBJ1-2; TRBD1 matches 8 bases. The CDR3 loop spans 16 amino acids. CDR1 and CDR2 from the germline V gene are KGHSH and LQKENI. The J segment lost 4 bases and the V segment lost 2 bases, leaving 9 bases of the junction unmatched. CDR3 loop: CASSPASDRGVYGYTF. CDR3 sequence (DNA): TGTGCCAGCTCACCAGCGTCAGACAGGGGCGTCTATGGCTACACCTTC.

The chain joins TRBV7-3 to TRBJ2-1; D might be TRBD2 (6 bases). Trimming left V 8 bases short and J 0 bases short, with 17 bases between. Per germline, CDR1 SGHTA and CDR2 FQGTGA. The length of the CDR3 is 16 residues. The CDR3 spells CASHDTGRNSYNEQFF. CDR3 coding DNA: TGTGCCAGCCACGACACCGGGAGAAACTCCTACAATGAGCAGTTCTTC.

J is TRBJ2-7 and V is TRBV5-1; D is possibly TRBD1 (5 bases). Looked up from germline, CDR1 is SGHRS and CDR2 is YFSETQ. Between the trimmed V and J ends, which lost 4 bases and 0 bases, there was a span of 11 bases. The CDR3 totals 14 residues. CDR3 protein: CASSTDKSSYEQYF. The CDR3 coding sequence is TGCGCCAGCAGCACGGACAAGAGCTCCTACGAGCAGTACTTC.

The V and J genes are TRBV29-1 and TRBJ1-2; 9 nucleotides match TRBD1. Trimming cost V 7 bases and J 7 bases; bases outside gene matches: 7. This CDR3 contains 12 residues. The germline V gene has CDR1 SQVTM and CDR2 ANQGSEA. DNA for the CDR3: TGCAGCGCCATACAGGGGGCGGGTGGCTACACCTTC. Amino acids: CSAIQGAGGYTF. The full variable domain, completed using reference TRBV29-1 and TRBJ1-2, is SAVISQKPSRDICQRGTSLTIQCQVDSQVTMMFWYRQQPGQSLTLIATANQGSEATYESGFVIDKFPISRPNLTFSTLTVSNMSPEDSSIYLCSAIQGAGGYTFGSGTRLTVV.

The CDR3, as DNA: TGCAGCGTTGCTGGCCTGACCGAGTACAATGAGCAGTTCTTC. As protein: CSVAGLTEYNEQFF. V and J are TRBV29-1 and TRBJ2-1; D is undetermined. CDR3 length: 14 amino acids. V lost 4 bases to trimming and J lost 4 bases, with 14 bases between them. From germline, CDR1 is SQVTM and CDR2 ANQGSEA.

This chain connects TRBV5-1 to TRBJ2-5, with 7 nucleotides matching TRBD1. This CDR3 contains 14 residues. Trimming removed 1 base from V and 3 bases from J; junction bases left unmatched: 3. The germline V gene has CDR1 SGHRS and CDR2 YFSETQ. The CDR3 loop is CASSLTTGEETQYF. The DNA of the CDR3 is TGCGCCAGCAGCTTGACCACAGGGGAAGAGACCCAGTACTTC.

The V and J genes are TRBV9 and TRBJ2-2; a weak D match, TRBD2 (7 bases). Germline CDR1 and CDR2: SGDLS and YYNGEE. This CDR3 spans 17 amino acids. Between the trimmed V and J ends, which lost 2 bases and 1 base, there was a span of 15 bases. The CDR3 DNA follows: TGTGCCAGCAGCGTCGAGCCAGCGGGACAGAACACCGGGGAGCTGTTTTTT. Translation gives CASSVEPAGQNTGELFF.

V is TRBV2 and J is TRBJ2-2; D ambiguous. The ends were cut back, 2 bases at V and 6 bases at J, with 7 bases in the middle. Per the germline V gene, CDR1 is SNHLY and CDR2 is FYNNEI. The CDR3 sequence is 13 residues long. CDR3 bases: TGTGCCAGCAGTGAAAAAACTCCCGGGGAGCTGTTTTTT. This translates into CASSEKTPGELFF. The entire variable domain, with the rest obtained from reference TRBV2 and TRBJ2-2, is as follows: EPEVTQTPSHQVTQMGQEVILRCVPISNHLYFYWYRQILGQKVEFLVSFYNNEISEKSEIFDDQFSVERPDGSNFTLKIRSTKLEDSAMYFCASSEKTPGELFFGEGSRLTVL.

This chain links TRBV5-1 with TRBJ1-6; D remains unclear. Trimming shortened V by 4 bases and J by 7 bases, and 18 bases separated the two germline ends. This CDR3 spans 16 amino acids. Germline lookup yields CDR1 SGHRS and CDR2 YFSETQ. CDR3 bases: TGCGCCAGCAGCAAAGAGAGGGTTTCGGTCAATTCACCCCTCCACTTT. This encodes CASSKERVSVNSPLHF.

The chain couples TRBV6-1 to TRBJ2-1; 9 bases align to TRBD1. With V trimmed by 6 bases and J by 4 bases, 7 bases remained unmatched. Looked up from germline, CDR1 is MNHNS and CDR2 is SASEGT. The CDR3 extends over 15 amino acids. CDR3 DNA sequence: TGTGCCAGCAGCCAGGACAGGGGCCCATACAATGAGCAGTTCTTC. Translation: CASSQDRGPYNEQFF.